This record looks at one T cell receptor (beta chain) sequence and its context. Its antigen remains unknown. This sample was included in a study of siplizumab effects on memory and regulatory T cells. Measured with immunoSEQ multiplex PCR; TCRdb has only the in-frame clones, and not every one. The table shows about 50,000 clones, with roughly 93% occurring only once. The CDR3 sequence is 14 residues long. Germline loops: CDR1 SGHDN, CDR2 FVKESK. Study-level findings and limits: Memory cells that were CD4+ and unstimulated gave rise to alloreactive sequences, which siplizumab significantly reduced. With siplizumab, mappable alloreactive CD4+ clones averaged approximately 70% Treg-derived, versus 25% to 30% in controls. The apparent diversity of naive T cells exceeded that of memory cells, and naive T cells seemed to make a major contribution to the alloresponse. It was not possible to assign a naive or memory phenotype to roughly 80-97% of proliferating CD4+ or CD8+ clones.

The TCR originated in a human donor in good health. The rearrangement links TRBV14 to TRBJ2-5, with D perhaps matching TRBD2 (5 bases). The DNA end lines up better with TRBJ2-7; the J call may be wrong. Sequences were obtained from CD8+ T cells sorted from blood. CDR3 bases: TGTGCCAGCAGCCTCCGCCGGGGCTCCTACGAGCAGTACTTC. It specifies CASSLRRGSYEQYF.